The source of this TCR beta chain is a study of blood T cell repertoires in COVID-19. Study-level information: COVID-19 samples from acute and convalescent phases originated in the United States, Italy and Spain. Sources were T cells, B-cell-depleted T cells, or PBMCs; the material itself was cDNA or gDNA.

Trimming took off 4 bases at V and 2 bases at J, with 10 bases between the two ends. The CDR3 runs 13 residues. CDR1 is SGDLS, CDR2 YYNGEE, per germline. In the original workflow: Researchers report that nucleated cell counts were estimated from reference gene primer amplification. The repertoire was sequenced with immunoSEQ multiplex PCR; TCRdb's copy has only in-frame clones and lacks some. The D gene and trimming were derived from the DNA, and the V and J assignments and clone size from that table. The table includes 250,000 to 400,000 clones, around 90% detected once. In assigning cohorts, the study relied on participant-reported clinical history.

The TCR comes from a man between 60 and 70 years old who had recovered from COVID-19. The chain recombines TRBV9 with TRBJ2-7; D is unresolved. The sequenced sample was PBMCs or T cells enriched from blood (not recorded which). Here the CDR3 reads CASSPESPYEQYF. For the CDR3, the DNA is TGTGCCAGCAGCCCCGAGTCCCCCTACGAGCAGTACTTC.